These 28 T cell receptor beta chains came from one sample sequenced in a study of cytotoxic CD8 clonotypes in ibrutinib-treated CLL. Data came from immunoSEQ multiplex PCR; TCRdb stores just in-frame clones and leaves some out. The sample includes fewer than 90,000 clones, more than 70% of them seen just once. The specimen was PBMCs, collected before ibrutinib treatment. These receptors were taken from a human donor with chronic lymphocytic leukemia.

This clone was detected a few times. The chain is built from TRBV7-2 and TRBJ1-5; 7 bases are a match to TRBD1. The CDR3 covers 14 residues. The V and J ends lost 6 bases and 3 bases, in that order; junction bases with no gene match: 5. Germline CDR1 SGHTA, CDR2 FQGNSA. CDR3 protein: CASRHTGDNQPQHF. CDR3 in DNA: TGTGCCAGCAGACACACAGGGGACAATCAGCCCCAGCATTTT.

The genes are TRBV5-1 and TRBJ1-1, with D possibly TRBD1 on 6 matching bases. The germline V gene encodes CDR1 SGHRS and CDR2 YFSETQ. Trimming stripped 2 bases from V and 2 bases from J, with 16 bases between. The CDR3 totals 16 residues. The CDR3 bases are TGCGCCAGCAGCTTCGAGATCAGACAGGCTAACACTGAAGCTTTCTTT. Its translation: CASSFEIRQANTEAFF.

The V call is TRBV18, the J call TRBJ2-7, with D possibly matching TRBD2 (5 bases). Trimming pared 5 bases from V and 2 bases from J, leaving 13 bases between. Germline V CDR1 and CDR2: KGHSH, LQKENI. The length of the CDR3 is 14 residues. CDR3 nucleotides: TGTGCCAGCTCAAGGTACAGCGGCCCCTACGAGCAGTACTTC. It is translated as CASSRYSGPYEQYF.

This chain connects TRBV6-1 to TRBJ1-5; 7 bases fit TRBD1. V shed 4 bases, J shed 9 bases, and the junction held 6 bases outside the gene matches. CDR1 and CDR2 from the germline V gene are MNHNS and SASEGT. The CDR3 runs 13 residues. CDR3 bases: TGTGCCAGCAGTGCAGGGGGTGGGCTGCCCCAGCATTTT. Translating gives CASSAGGGLPQHF.

The chain carries TRBV5-4 and TRBJ2-7; 13 nucleotides agree with TRBD2. CDR1 is SGHNT and CDR2 is YYREEE in the germline V gene (reference sequence). The trim removed 5 bases at V and 4 bases at J, leaving 3 bases unmatched. The length of the CDR3 is 14 residues. DNA of the CDR3: TGTGCCAGCAGAACTAGCGGGAGGGGATACGAGCAGTACTTC. Translated: CASRTSGRGYEQYF.

The rearrangement uses TRBV11-2 and TRBJ1-2, with a weak D call TRBD1 (6 bases). The CDR3 is made up of 17 amino acids. Germline V CDR1 and CDR2: SGHAT, FQNNGV. Trimming took 3 bases from V and 7 from J, leaving 24 bases between them. CDR3 nucleotide sequence: TGTGCCAGCAGCTTGGCTAAGGGTATGAACAGGGATTCTGGCTACACCTTC. It encodes CASSLAKGMNRDSGYTF. Based on the CDR3 plus reference TRBV11-2 and TRBJ1-2, the full variable domain is EAGVAQSPRYKIIEKRQSVAFWCNPISGHATLYWYQQILGQGPKLLIQFQNNGVVDDSQLPKDRFSAERLKGVDSTLKIQPAKLEDSAVYLCASSLAKGMNRDSGYTFGSGTRLTVV.

The rearrangement joins TRBV5-1 to TRBJ2-3; D is perhaps TRBD2 (6 bases). This CDR3 has 15 amino acids. With 1 base removed from V and 3 bases from J, the gap between germline ends came to 12 bases. In germline, CDR1 is SGHRS, CDR2 YFSETQ. CDR3 nucleotides: TGCGCCAGCAGCTTGAACCGCGGGATGACAGATACGCAGTATTTT. This codes for CASSLNRGMTDTQYF. Full variable domain (outside the CDR3, taken from reference TRBV5-1 and TRBJ2-3): KAGVTQTPRYLIKTRGQQVTLSCSPISGHRSVSWYQQTPGQGLQFLFEYFSETQRNKGNFPGRFSGRQFSNSRSEMNVSTLELGDSALYLCASSLNRGMTDTQYFGPGTRLTVL.

This clone has more than one count but fewer than ten. This sequence joins TRBV29-1 and TRBJ1-3, with D hard to call. The V end was cut by 6 bases, the J end by 7 bases, with 16 bases between. The CDR3 consists of 13 residues. Germline V lookup: CDR1 SQVTM, CDR2 ANQGSEA. Here the CDR3 reads CSVTPTSGNTIYF. Here the CDR3 DNA reads TGCAGCGTGACTCCCACGAGCGGGAACACCATATATTTT.

The V and J genes are TRBV9 and TRBJ1-5; D possibly corresponds to TRBD1 (5 bases). The V gene lost 0 bases and the J gene lost 1 base, with 8 bases spanning the gap. From germline, CDR1 is SGDLS and CDR2 YYNGEE. CDR3 length: 15 amino acids. CDR3 sequence (DNA): TGTGCCAGCAGCGTAGAGGGGTCAAGCAATCAGCCCCAGCATTTT. As protein: CASSVEGSSNQPQHF.

CDR3 sequence reads: CASSPDARTSRVAQYF. In nucleotides, the CDR3 is TGTGCCAGCAGCCCGGATGCTAGGACAAGCCGCGTAGCGCAGTATTTT. The V and J genes are TRBV11-3 and TRBJ2-3; TRBD1 might be the D (5 bases). V lost 5 bases, J lost 10 bases, and 25 bases lay in between. Germline V gives CDR1 SGHNT, CDR2 YENEEA. The CDR3 covers 16 residues. The complete variable domain, with remaining parts taken from reference TRBV11-3 and TRBJ2-3, reads EAGVVQSPRYKIIEKKQPVAFWCNPISGHNTLYWYLQNLGQGPELLIRYENEEAVDDSQLPKDRFSAERLKGVDSTLKIQPAELGDSAVYLCASSPDARTSRVAQYFGPGTRLTVL.

The genes are TRBV19 and TRBJ1-2; 11 bases agree with TRBD1. Germline CDR1 and CDR2: LNHDA and SQIVND (reference sequence). The CDR3 is 16 residues long. V shed 4 bases, J shed 3 bases, and the junction held 7 bases outside the gene matches. In DNA, the CDR3 is TGTGCCAGTAGTACGAATCCGGGACAGGGGGACTATGGCTACACCTTC. It encodes CASSTNPGQGDYGYTF.

V is TRBV30 and J is TRBJ2-1; 7 bases are shared with TRBD1. The ends lost 6 bases at V and 3 bases at J; junction bases unmatched: 5. Germline CDR1 reads GTSNPN; CDR2 reads SVGIG (reference sequence). This CDR3 region has 13 residues. The CDR3 region has the DNA TGTGCCTGCGGTCGGGACAGCTACAATGAGCAGTTCTTC. Translating gives CACGRDSYNEQFF.

The rearrangement uses TRBV2 and TRBJ2-7, with a tentative D call TRBD1 (5 bases). V lost 7 bases and J 2 bases, leaving 9 bases between the germline ends. This CDR3 region has 12 residues. Germline V gene lookup returns CDR1 SNHLY and CDR2 FYNNEI. CDR3 in amino acids: CASTGRAYEQYF. For the CDR3, the DNA is TGTGCCAGCACAGGGCGCGCCTACGAGCAGTACTTC.

The chain has TRBV30 and TRBJ1-1, with TRBD1 matching over 8 bases. The CDR3 runs 12 residues. Germline values: CDR1 GTSNPN, CDR2 SVGIG (reference sequence). Trimming removed 5 bases from V and 6 bases from J; junction bases left unmatched: 5. The DNA for the CDR3 is TGTGCCTGGGGTCAGGGGGCCGCTGAAGCTTTCTTT. It yields the protein CAWGQGAAEAFF.

The chain has TRBV5-1 and TRBJ1-1; no clear D. This CDR3 region has 13 residues. V dropped 0 bases and J dropped 8 bases, with 11 bases sitting between them. The germline gives CDR1 SGHRS, CDR2 YFSETQ. CDR3 amino acids: CASSLGGIPEAFF. The DNA of the CDR3 is TGCGCCAGCAGCTTGGGTGGCATTCCCGAAGCTTTCTTT.

J is TRBJ1-2 and V is TRBV25-1; D remains unclear. In germline, CDR1 is MGHDK, CDR2 SYGVNS. The V end was cut by 6 bases, the J end by 8 bases, with 13 bases between. This CDR3 region has 12 residues. CDR3 amino acids: CASSRVRDGYTF. CDR3 nucleotide sequence: TGTGCCAGCAGCCGGGTTAGAGACGGCTACACCTTC.

V is TRBV7-8 and J is TRBJ2-7; 7 bases align to TRBD1. Germline CDR1 SGHVS, CDR2 FQNEAQ. Losses at the gene ends were 2 bases for V and 9 bases for J; bases not matched to a gene: 13. The CDR3 loop spans 15 amino acids. This CDR3 reads CASSLSLQGVTVQYF. The CDR3, as DNA: TGTGCCAGCAGCTTAAGTTTGCAGGGGGTTACGGTGCAGTACTTC.

V and J are TRBV10-3 and TRBJ1-1, with TRBD1 identical over 9 bases. Germline V gene lookup returns CDR1 ENHRY and CDR2 SYGVKD. The CDR3 is 14 amino acids. V was clipped by 8 bases and J by 4 bases; unmatched bases: 8. The CDR3 nucleotides are TGTGCCATCGGATCGGGACAGGGAGGCACTGAAGCTTTCTTT. The encoded protein is CAIGSGQGGTEAFF.

The V call is TRBV11-2, the J call TRBJ2-2; 7 bases are a match to TRBD2. Germline CDR1 is SGHAT and CDR2 is FQNNGV. This CDR3 region has 18 residues. V gave up 6 bases and J gave up 2 bases; unmatched junction bases: 15. The CDR3 DNA sequence: TGTGCCAGCAGTTCTCGGGGCAGGGAGGGTTTTAACACCGGGGAGCTGTTTTTT. Encoded protein: CASSSRGREGFNTGELFF.

CDR3: CASSPAGEGKNIQYF. DNA of the CDR3: TGCGCCAGCAGCCCAGCGGGAGAAGGCAAAAACATTCAGTACTTC. The chain uses TRBV4-1 and TRBJ2-4, with 8 nucleotides matching TRBD2. There are 15 residues in the CDR3. V shed 4 bases and J 3 bases; nucleotides not matched to a gene: 5. From germline, CDR1 is MGHRA and CDR2 YSYEKL.

The chain combines TRBV4-1 with TRBJ1-5; TRBD1 aligns across 9 bases. There are 19 residues in the CDR3. Per germline, CDR1 MGHRA and CDR2 YSYEKL. The V segment lost 0 bases and the J segment 0 bases; nucleotides outside the gene matches: 9. The CDR3 sequence: CASSQDQTGGTYSNQPQHF. In nucleotides, the CDR3 is TGCGCCAGCAGCCAAGACCAAACAGGGGGCACTTATAGCAATCAGCCCCAGCATTTT.

The sample holds a few counts of this clone. The chain joins TRBV19 to TRBJ1-5; D ambiguous. The CDR3 sequence is 12 residues long. Trimming removed 4 bases at V and 4 bases at J, with 5 bases between. Germline CDR1 is LNHDA and CDR2 is SQIVND (reference sequence). The CDR3 nucleotides read TGTGCCAGTAGTACCCTAAATCAGCCCCAGCATTTT. Protein product: CASSTLNQPQHF.

The CDR3 DNA is TGTGCCAGTAGTATCTCCCGGGGTGGCGGGAGCGACGAGCAGTACTTC. As protein: CASSISRGGGSDEQYF. V gene TRBV19 combines with J gene TRBJ2-7; 7 bases match TRBD2. The V gene's germline CDR1 is LNHDA and CDR2 SQIVND (reference sequence). J was trimmed by 5 bases and V by 3 bases; bases with no gene match: 13. This CDR3 spans 16 amino acids.

This chain joins TRBV2 and TRBJ1-5, with 9 bases fitting TRBD1. The CDR3 extends over 15 amino acids. Germline CDR1 reads SNHLY; CDR2 reads FYNNEI. With 6 bases clipped from V and 6 bases from J, the junction kept 9 bases outside the gene matches. The CDR3 DNA is TGTGCCAGCAGGCCCAGGACAGGGGTTGGTCAGCCCCAGCATTTT. Its translation: CASRPRTGVGQPQHF. The variable domain in full, with the rest retrieved from reference TRBV2 and TRBJ1-5, is EPEVTQTPSHQVTQMGQEVILRCVPISNHLYFYWYRQILGQKVEFLVSFYNNEISEKSEIFDDQFSVERPDGSNFTLKIRSTKLEDSAMYFCASRPRTGVGQPQHFGDGTRLSIL.

By share, this clone ranks as medium-sized (0.01 to 0.1%). The sample contains more than one DNA sequence encoding this CDR3. The chain joins TRBV14 to TRBJ1-1; D is uncertain. Germline-derived CDR1 and CDR2 are SGHDN and FVKESK. The CDR3 consists of 13 residues. The V end was cut by 4 bases, the J end by 0 bases, with 6 bases between. The CDR3 reads CASSLDMNTEAFF. The CDR3 region has the DNA TGTGCCAGCAGCCTCGATATGAACACTGAAGCTTTCTTT.

This clone appeared once. The V gene is TRBV19, the J gene TRBJ2-5; 10 positions match TRBD1. Germline V gene lookup returns CDR1 LNHDA and CDR2 SQIVND (reference sequence). The CDR3 length is 15 residues. Trimming cost V 7 bases and J 0 bases; bases outside gene matches: 5. CDR3 region: CASIGGQGYQETQYF. The CDR3 bases are TGTGCCAGTATAGGGGGACAGGGGTACCAAGAGACCCAGTACTTC.

V gene TRBV5-1 combines with J gene TRBJ2-7; 9 bases agree with TRBD1. The CDR3 is 19 residues long. The ends lost 4 bases at V and 7 bases at J; junction bases unmatched: 24. CDR1 and CDR2 from the germline V gene are SGHRS and YFSETQ. CDR3 coding DNA: TGCGCCAGCAGCAGAGGGACAGGGAGGATGGGAGGGGCCCCCACGGAGCAGTACTTC. Translated, it gives CASSRGTGRMGGAPTEQYF.

In this sample, this clone turned up a few times. The V call is TRBV28, the J call TRBJ2-7; D unclear. Germline values: CDR1 MDHEN, CDR2 SYDVKM. With 1 base removed from V and 3 bases from J, the gap between germline ends came to 4 bases. This CDR3 is 12 amino acids long. The CDR3 spells CASSLSNYEQYF. The CDR3 coding sequence is TGTGCCAGCAGTTTATCAAACTACGAGCAGTACTTC.